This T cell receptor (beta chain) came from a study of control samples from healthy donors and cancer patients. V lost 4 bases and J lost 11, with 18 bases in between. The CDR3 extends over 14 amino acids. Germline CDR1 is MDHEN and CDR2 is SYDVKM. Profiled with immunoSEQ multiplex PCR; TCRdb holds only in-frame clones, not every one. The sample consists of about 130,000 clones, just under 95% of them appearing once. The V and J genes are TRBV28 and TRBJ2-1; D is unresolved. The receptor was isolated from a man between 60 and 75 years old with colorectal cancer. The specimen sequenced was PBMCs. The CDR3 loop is CASSSFMGRVKQFF. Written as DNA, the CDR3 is TGTGCCAGCAGTTCCTTCATGGGAAGGGTGAAGCAGTTCTTC.